This record looks at one T cell receptor beta chain sequence and its context. What it binds is unknown. This sample stems from a study of OX40 agonist ivuxolimab in advanced cancers. Study summary: Patients took ivuxolimab, an agonistic anti-OX40 (CD134) antibody. All patients had ivuxolimab intravenously every 2 weeks at 0.01 to 10 mg/kg. Findings of the study overall: Nonresponders, in some cases, also had low normalized T-cell clonal expansion.

CDR3 length: 16 residues. The V gene's germline CDR1 is SNHLY and CDR2 FYNNEI. V lost 6 bases to trimming and J lost 4 bases, with 21 bases between them. The protocol was immunoSEQ multiplex PCR, while the TCRdb copy is restricted to in-frame clones and leaves out a portion. The table lists about 60,000 clones, 85% of them singletons. The sample was CD4+ or CD8+ T cells sorted from blood, taken in a trial of the OX40 agonist ivuxolimab. The receptor was isolated from an adult with an advanced solid tumor such as melanoma, head and neck, liver or kidney cancer. J is TRBJ1-2 and V is TRBV2; D call uncertain. The DNA for the CDR3 is TGTGCCAGCAGCAACCCCGTTCGGGCCCCAGGCTATGGCTACACCTTC. Protein product: CASSNPVRAPGYGYTF.